This T cell receptor (beta chain) was documented in a study of cytomegalovirus exposure and HLA in healthy donors. Participants comprised healthy donors of bone marrow. The PCR contained 60 Vbeta and 13 Jbeta primers. Original data processing: An analysis that came later counted roughly 80 million unique TCR beta chains, about 10 million shared. The protocol was immunoSEQ multiplex PCR, while the TCRdb copy is restricted to in-frame clones and leaves out a portion. That table furnishes V, J and clone size, whereas the DNA furnished D and trimming. The repertoire includes roughly 98,000 clones, about 80% of them detected once, and about 2% sits in the top ten. Points from the study as a whole: It was approximately 150 TCR beta chains that were listed as cytomegalovirus-associated.

This CDR3 region has 16 residues. Trimming took off 3 bases at V and 2 bases at J, with 11 bases between the two ends. In germline, CDR1 is SGHDN, CDR2 FVKESK. Comment on this clone: Its matching antigen is unknown.

The chain has TRBV14 and TRBJ2-6, with D possibly being TRBD1 (6 bases). This TCR was sampled from a man in his forties or fifties in good health and CMV-seronegative. Sequencing used PBMCs. Here the CDR3 DNA reads TGTGCCAGCAGCCACCACAGGGCTGCTGGGGCCAACGTCCTGACTTTC. Translated: CASSHHRAAGANVLTF.